Below are 6 T cell receptor beta chains sequenced from a single sample in a study of cytomegalovirus exposure and HLA in healthy donors. Only in-frame clones appear in the TCRdb table, and some are missing; sequencing was by immunoSEQ multiplex PCR. Of 250,000 to 350,000 clones in the sample, roughly 90% were seen once. The specimen was PBMCs. The source of these receptors is a woman under 30 in good health and CMV-seronegative.

The chain employs TRBV5-4 and TRBJ2-7; D is possibly TRBD1 (5 bases). Deletions cut 2 bases from V and 3 bases from J, with 15 bases between. Looked up from germline, CDR1 is SGHNT and CDR2 is YYREEE (reference sequence). This CDR3 has 15 residues. Here the CDR3 reads CASSLHRTARYEQYF. In nucleotides, the CDR3 is TGTGCCAGCAGCTTACACAGGACCGCGCGCTACGAGCAGTACTTC.

This clone was observed a handful of times. The CDR3 coding sequence is TGCGCCAGCAGCCCCCAGGTCCGGGACAAAAACATTCAGTACTTC. It yields the protein CASSPQVRDKNIQYF. The rearrangement links TRBV4-1 to TRBJ2-4, with a possible D match to TRBD2 (5 bases). The germline V and J ends were trimmed by 4 bases and 3 bases, with 13 bases remaining between them. CDR1 and CDR2 (germline): MGHRA, YSYEKL. CDR3 length equals 15 residues.

This sequence joins TRBV29-1 and TRBJ1-2; D is possibly TRBD1 (5 bases). Germline CDR1 and CDR2: SQVTM and ANQGSEA. The V and J ends lost 5 bases and 7 bases respectively, with 23 bases between them. This CDR3 has 15 residues. CDR3 protein: CSVSWFSGPQGGYTF. CDR3 in DNA: TGCAGCGTTTCCTGGTTTTCCGGCCCGCAGGGTGGCTACACCTTC.

The CDR3 DNA follows: TGTGCCAGCAGCTTAGACCCCCCGGGAAGAAGCACAGATACGCAGTATTTT. Its protein is CASSLDPPGRSTDTQYF. This chain uses TRBV11-2 with TRBJ2-3, with TRBD2 as a possible D gene (5 bases). Trimming left V 0 bases short and J 0 bases short, with 13 bases between. The CDR3 sequence is 17 residues long. Germline V gene sequence: CDR1 SGHAT, CDR2 FQNNGV.

This rearrangement joins TRBV6-1 to TRBJ2-7, with TRBD1 matching over 7 bases. Trimming removed 3 bases from V and 0 bases from J; junction bases left unmatched: 5. The CDR3 sequence is 15 residues long. Germline V gives CDR1 MNHNS, CDR2 SASEGT. This chain's CDR3 is CASSDYRGVSYEQYF. The CDR3 DNA sequence: TGTGCCAGCAGTGACTACAGGGGAGTCTCCTACGAGCAGTACTTC.

The V call is TRBV7-6, the J call TRBJ1-1; a possible D gene is TRBD1 (5 bases). Germline assignment: CDR1 SGHVS and CDR2 FNYEAQ. Trimming removed 4 bases at V and 3 bases at J, with 12 bases between. This CDR3 has 14 residues. CDR3 region: CASSSGRGDTEAFF. The CDR3 nucleotides read TGTGCCAGCAGCTCCGGACGGGGGGACACTGAAGCTTTCTTT.